This T cell receptor (beta chain) was profiled in a study of CD8+ T cells in alopecia areata. Study at large: Each of the treated patients was given oral tofacitinib, 5 to 10 mg twice daily, for moderate-to-severe alopecia areata.

Stated treatment: oral pan-JAK inhibitor, 5-10 mg twice daily. Following extraction, RNA underwent reverse transcription to cDNA, which served as the sequencing template. Generated by immunoSEQ multiplex PCR, the TCRdb table keeps only in-frame clones and is missing some. The sample contains some 220,000 clones, about 57% of which appear only once. This material consisted of CD4+ T cells sorted from blood, taken at week 4, from a patient treated with tofacitinib. This clonotype was obtained from a human donor with alopecia areata.

This chain's CDR3 is CASSREGQDPSSSYNEQFF. CDR3 DNA sequence: TGTGCCAGCAGCCGGGAGGGACAGGACCCTTCCAGCTCCTACAATGAGCAGTTCTTC. The rearrangement links TRBV5-6 to TRBJ2-1; D is possibly TRBD1 or TRBD2 (8 bases each). The CDR3 has 19 residues. CDR1 SGHDT and CDR2 YYEEEE come from the germline V gene. The germline V and J ends were trimmed by 4 bases and 0 bases, with 23 bases remaining between them.